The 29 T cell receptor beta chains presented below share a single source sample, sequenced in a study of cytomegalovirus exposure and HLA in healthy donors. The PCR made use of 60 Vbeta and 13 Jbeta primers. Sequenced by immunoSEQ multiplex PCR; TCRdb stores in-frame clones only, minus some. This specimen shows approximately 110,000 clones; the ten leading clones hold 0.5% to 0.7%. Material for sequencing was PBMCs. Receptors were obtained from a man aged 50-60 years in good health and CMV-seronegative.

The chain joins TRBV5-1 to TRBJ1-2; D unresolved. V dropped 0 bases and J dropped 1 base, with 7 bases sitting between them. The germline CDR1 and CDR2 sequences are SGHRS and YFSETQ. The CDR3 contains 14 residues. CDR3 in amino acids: CASSLDSVNYGYTF. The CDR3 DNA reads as TGCGCCAGCAGCTTGGATTCAGTTAACTATGGCTACACCTTC.

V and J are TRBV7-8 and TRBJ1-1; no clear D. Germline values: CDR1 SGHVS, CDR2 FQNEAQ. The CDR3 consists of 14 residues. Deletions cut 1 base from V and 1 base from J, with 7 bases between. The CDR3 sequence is CASSLGLQNTEAFF. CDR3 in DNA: TGTGCCAGCAGCTTAGGACTTCAGAACACTGAAGCTTTCTTT. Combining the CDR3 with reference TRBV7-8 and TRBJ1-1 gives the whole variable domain GAGVSQSPRYKVAKRGQDVALRCDPISGHVSLFWYQQALGQGPEFLTYFQNEAQLDKSGLPSDRFFAERPEGSVSTLKIQRTQQEDSAVYLCASSLGLQNTEAFFGQGTRLTVV.

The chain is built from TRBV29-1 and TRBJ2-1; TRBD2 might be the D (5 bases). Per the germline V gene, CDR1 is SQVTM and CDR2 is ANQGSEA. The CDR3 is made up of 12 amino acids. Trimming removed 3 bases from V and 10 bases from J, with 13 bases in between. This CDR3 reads CSVEFNQREQFF. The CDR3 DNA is TGCAGCGTTGAGTTTAACCAGCGGGAGCAGTTCTTC.

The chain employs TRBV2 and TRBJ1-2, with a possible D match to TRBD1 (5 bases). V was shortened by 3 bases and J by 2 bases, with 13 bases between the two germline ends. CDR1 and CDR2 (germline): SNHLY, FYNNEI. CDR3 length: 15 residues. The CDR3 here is CASSDSRQINYGYTF. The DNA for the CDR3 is TGTGCCAGCAGTGATTCCCGACAGATAAACTATGGCTACACCTTC.

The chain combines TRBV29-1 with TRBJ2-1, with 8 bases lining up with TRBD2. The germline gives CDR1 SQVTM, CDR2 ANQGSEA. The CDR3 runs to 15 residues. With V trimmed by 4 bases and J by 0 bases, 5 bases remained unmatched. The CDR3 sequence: CSVGGLDVSYNEQFF. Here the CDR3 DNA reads TGCAGCGTTGGGGGACTAGACGTCTCCTACAATGAGCAGTTCTTC.

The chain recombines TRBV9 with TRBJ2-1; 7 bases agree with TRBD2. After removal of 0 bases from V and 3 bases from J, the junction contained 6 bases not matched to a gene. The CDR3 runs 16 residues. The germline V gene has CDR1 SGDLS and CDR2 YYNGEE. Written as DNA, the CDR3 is TGTGCCAGCAGCGTAGACGGGAGGACCGTCTACAATGAGCAGTTCTTC. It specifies CASSVDGRTVYNEQFF.

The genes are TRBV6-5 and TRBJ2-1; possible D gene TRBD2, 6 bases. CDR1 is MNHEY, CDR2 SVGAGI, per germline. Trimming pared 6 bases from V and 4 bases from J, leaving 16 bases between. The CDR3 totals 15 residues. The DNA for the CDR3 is TGTGCCAGCAGCCCGCATCGGGGGAGGTACAATGAGCAGTTCTTC. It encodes CASSPHRGRYNEQFF.

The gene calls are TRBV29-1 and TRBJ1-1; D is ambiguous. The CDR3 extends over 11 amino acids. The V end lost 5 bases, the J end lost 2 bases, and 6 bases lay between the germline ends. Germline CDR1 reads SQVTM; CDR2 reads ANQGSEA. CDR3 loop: CSVRGNTEAFF. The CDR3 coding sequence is TGCAGCGTTCGGGGAAACACTGAAGCTTTCTTT.

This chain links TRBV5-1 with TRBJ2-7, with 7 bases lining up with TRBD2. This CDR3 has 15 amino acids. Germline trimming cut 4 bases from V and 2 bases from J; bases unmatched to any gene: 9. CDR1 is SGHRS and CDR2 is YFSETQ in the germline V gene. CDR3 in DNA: TGCGCCAGCAGCCTAAAGGAGCGGGGACCCTACGAGCAGTACTTC. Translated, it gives CASSLKERGPYEQYF.

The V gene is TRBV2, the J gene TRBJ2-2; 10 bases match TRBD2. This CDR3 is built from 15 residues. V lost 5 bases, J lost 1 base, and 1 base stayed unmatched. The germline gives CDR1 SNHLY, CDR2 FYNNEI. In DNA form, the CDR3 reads TGTGCCAGCAGTAGGACTAGCGGGAACACCGGGGAGCTGTTTTTT. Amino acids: CASSRTSGNTGELFF.

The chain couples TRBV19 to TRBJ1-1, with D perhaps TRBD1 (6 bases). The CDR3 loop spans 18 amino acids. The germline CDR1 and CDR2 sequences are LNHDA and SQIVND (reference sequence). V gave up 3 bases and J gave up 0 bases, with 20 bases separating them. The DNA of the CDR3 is TGTGCCAGTAGTATCTGGCTTTTCGGACAGAACATGAACACTGAAGCTTTCTTT. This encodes CASSIWLFGQNMNTEAFF.

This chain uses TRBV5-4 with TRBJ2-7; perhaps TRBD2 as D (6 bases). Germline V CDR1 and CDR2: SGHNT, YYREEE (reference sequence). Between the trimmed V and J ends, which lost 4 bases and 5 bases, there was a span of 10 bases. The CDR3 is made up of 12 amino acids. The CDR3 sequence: CASSPASDEQYF. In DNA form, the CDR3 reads TGTGCCAGCAGCCCCGCTAGCGACGAGCAGTACTTC.

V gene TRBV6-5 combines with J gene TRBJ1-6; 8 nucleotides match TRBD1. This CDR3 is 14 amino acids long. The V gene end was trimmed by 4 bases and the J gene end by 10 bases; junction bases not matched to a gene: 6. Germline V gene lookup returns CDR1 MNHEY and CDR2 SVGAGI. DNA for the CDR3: TGTGCCAGCAGTTCCGACAGGGGATTATCACCCCTCCACTTT. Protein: CASSSDRGLSPLHF.

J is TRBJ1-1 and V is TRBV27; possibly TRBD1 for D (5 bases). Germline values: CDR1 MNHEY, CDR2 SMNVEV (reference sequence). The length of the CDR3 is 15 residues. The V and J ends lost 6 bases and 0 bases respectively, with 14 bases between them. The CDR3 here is CASSLRRGMNTEAFF. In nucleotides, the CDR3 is TGTGCCAGCAGCCTGCGGCGGGGGATGAACACTGAAGCTTTCTTT.

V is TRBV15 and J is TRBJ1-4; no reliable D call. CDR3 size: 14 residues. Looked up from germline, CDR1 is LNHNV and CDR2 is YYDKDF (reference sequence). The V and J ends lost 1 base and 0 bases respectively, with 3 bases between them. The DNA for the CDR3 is TGTGCCACCAGCAGAGCTGCAACTAATGAAAAACTGTTTTTT. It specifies CATSRAATNEKLFF.

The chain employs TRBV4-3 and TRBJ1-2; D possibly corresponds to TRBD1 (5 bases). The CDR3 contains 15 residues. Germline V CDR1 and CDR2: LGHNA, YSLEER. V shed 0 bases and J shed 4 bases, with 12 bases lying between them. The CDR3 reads CASSQEGAGVYGYTF. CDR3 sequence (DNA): TGCGCCAGCAGCCAAGAAGGGGCAGGAGTCTATGGCTACACCTTC.

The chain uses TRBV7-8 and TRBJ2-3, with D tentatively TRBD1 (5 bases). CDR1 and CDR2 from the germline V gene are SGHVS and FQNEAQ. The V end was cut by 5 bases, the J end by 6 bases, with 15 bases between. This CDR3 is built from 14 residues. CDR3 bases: TGTGCCAGCAGCCCCAGGGTCCCGCCCGATACGCAGTATTTT. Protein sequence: CASSPRVPPDTQYF.

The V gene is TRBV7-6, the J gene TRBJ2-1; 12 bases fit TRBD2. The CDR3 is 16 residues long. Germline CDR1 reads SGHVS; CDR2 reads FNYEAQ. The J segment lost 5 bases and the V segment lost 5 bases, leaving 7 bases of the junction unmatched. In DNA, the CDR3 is TGTGCCAGCAGCCGACAACTAGCGGGAGGTAACAATGAGCAGTTCTTC. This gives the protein CASSRQLAGGNNEQFF.

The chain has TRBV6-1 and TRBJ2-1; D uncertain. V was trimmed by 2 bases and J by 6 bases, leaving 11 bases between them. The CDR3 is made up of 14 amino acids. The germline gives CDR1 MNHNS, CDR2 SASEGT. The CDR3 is CASSERWQANEQFF. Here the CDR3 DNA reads TGTGCCAGCAGTGAACGGTGGCAGGCCAATGAGCAGTTCTTC.

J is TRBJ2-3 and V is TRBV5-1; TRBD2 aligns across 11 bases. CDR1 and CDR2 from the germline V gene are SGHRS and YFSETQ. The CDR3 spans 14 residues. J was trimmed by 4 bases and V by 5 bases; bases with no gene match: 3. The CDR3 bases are TGCGCCAGCAGGGTAGCGGGGGGGCCAGATACGCAGTATTTT. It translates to CASRVAGGPDTQYF.

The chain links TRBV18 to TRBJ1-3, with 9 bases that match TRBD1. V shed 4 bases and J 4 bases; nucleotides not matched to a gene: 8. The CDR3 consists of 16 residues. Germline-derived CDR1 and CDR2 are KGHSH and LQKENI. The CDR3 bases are TGTGCCAGCTCACAATCGGGACAGGGAGCAGGAAACACCATATATTTT. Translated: CASSQSGQGAGNTIYF.

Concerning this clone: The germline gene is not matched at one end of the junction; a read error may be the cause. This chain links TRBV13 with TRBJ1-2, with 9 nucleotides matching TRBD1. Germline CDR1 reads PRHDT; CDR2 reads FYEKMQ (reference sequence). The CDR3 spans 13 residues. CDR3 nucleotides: TGTGCCAGCAACTTAGGACAGGGGATTGGCTACACCTTC. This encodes CASNLGQGIGYTF.

The CDR3 region has the DNA TGTGCCACCAGCAGAGATCGGTGGAGTCTCTCCTACAATGAGCAGTTCTTC. Its protein is CATSRDRWSLSYNEQFF. The chain uses TRBV15 and TRBJ2-1; D is uncertain. Trimming took off 0 bases at V and 0 bases at J, with 12 bases between the two ends. The CDR3 has 17 residues. CDR1 and CDR2 from the germline V gene are LNHNV and YYDKDF (reference sequence).

In DNA form, the CDR3 reads TGCAGTGCTGTGAACAGGGGCGAGCAGTACTTC. It is translated as CSAVNRGEQYF. This chain links TRBV20-1 with TRBJ2-7; 7 nucleotides agree with TRBD1. V was clipped by 5 bases and J by 6 bases; unmatched bases: 4. Looked up from germline, CDR1 is DFQATT and CDR2 is SNEGSKA (reference sequence). The CDR3 runs 11 residues.

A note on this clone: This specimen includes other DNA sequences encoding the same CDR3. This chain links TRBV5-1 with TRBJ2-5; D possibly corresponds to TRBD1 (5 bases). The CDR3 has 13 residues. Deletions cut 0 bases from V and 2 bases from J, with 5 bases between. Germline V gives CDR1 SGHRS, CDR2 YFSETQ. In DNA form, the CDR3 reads TGCGCCAGCAGCTTGGGACAGCAAGAGACCCAGTACTTC. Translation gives CASSLGQQETQYF. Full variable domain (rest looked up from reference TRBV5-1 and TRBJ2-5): KAGVTQTPRYLIKTRGQQVTLSCSPISGHRSVSWYQQTPGQGLQFLFEYFSETQRNKGNFPGRFSGRQFSNSRSEMNVSTLELGDSALYLCASSLGQQETQYFGPGTRLLVL.

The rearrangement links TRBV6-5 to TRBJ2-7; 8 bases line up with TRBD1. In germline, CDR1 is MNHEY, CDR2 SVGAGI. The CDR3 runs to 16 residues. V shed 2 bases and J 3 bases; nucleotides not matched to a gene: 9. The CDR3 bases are TGTGCCAGCAGTTACCTAACCGGGACAGGAAGCTACGAGCAGTACTTC. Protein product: CASSYLTGTGSYEQYF.

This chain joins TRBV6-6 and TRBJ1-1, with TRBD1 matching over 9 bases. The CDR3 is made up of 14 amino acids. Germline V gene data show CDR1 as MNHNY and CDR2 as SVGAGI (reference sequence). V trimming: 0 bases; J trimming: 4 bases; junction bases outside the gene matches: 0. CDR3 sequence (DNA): TGTGCCAGCAGTTACTCGACAGGGGGCACTGAAGCTTTCTTT. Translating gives CASSYSTGGTEAFF.

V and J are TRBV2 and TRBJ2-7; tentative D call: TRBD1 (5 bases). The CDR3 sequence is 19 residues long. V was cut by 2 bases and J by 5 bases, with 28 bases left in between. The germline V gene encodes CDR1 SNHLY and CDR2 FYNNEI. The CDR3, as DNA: TGTGCCAGCAGTGAACGGCATCCGGGCAGGGTCTCAAAAGTCCACGAGCAGTACTTC. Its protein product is CASSERHPGRVSKVHEQYF.

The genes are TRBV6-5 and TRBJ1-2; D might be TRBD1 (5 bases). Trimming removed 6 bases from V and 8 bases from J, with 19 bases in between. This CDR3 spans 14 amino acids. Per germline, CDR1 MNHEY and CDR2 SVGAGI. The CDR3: CASSIQGGALGYTF. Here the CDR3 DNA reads TGTGCCAGCAGCATTCAGGGAGGAGCTTTAGGCTACACCTTC.